A selection of T cell receptor beta chains follows, all from one sample in a study of CD8 T cells in Susac syndrome. In TCRdb, the immunoSEQ multiplex PCR reads were re-called with MiXCR into one record per CDR3 protein. Counted here are around 100,000 distinct CDR3 sequences, around 95% occurring once; the ten biggest clones make up more than 0.3%. The sequenced material came from CD8+ T cells from PBMCs. These receptors all come from a human donor with Susac syndrome. Both conserved end residues are part of each CDR3. D genes are given only for firm matches. Size is stated for part of the rows, as once, few or many counts, or as a class when the clone is expanded.

j_gene: TRBJ1-2
v_gene: TRBV19
abundance: -
d_gene: -
CDR3nt: TGTGCCAGTAGTATACTCGGCGGTGGCTACACCTTC
CDR3aa: CASSILGGGYTF

j_gene: TRBJ2-1
v_gene: TRBV6-2/TRBV6-3
abundance: -
d_gene: TRBD2
CDR3nt: TGTGCCAGCAGTTACGGCGGACTAGCGGGGTACAATGAGCAGTTCTTC
CDR3aa: CASSYGGLAGYNEQFF

j_gene: TRBJ1-1
v_gene: TRBV9
abundance: -
d_gene: -
CDR3nt: TGTGCCAGCAGCGTGGGCATGAACACTGAAGCTTTCTTT
CDR3aa: CASSVGMNTEAFF

j_gene: TRBJ1-5
v_gene: TRBV27
abundance: -
d_gene: -
CDR3nt: TGTGCCAGCAGTTTAACAGGAGAAAATCAGCCCCAGCATTTT
CDR3aa: CASSLTGENQPQHF

j_gene: TRBJ2-7
v_gene: TRBV23-1
abundance: -
d_gene: TRBD1
CDR3nt: TGCGCCAGCAGTCAATTGGGAGAGCGGACAGGGACCCCCGAGCAGTACTTC
CDR3aa: CASSQLGERTGTPEQYF

j_gene: TRBJ1-4
v_gene: TRBV11-2
abundance: once
d_gene: TRBD1
CDR3nt: TGTGCCAGCAGCCCAGGGACAGGGAATGAAAAGCTGTTTTTT
CDR3aa: CASSPGTGNEKLFF

j_gene: TRBJ2-1
v_gene: TRBV29-1
abundance: -
d_gene: TRBD2
CDR3nt: TGCAGCGTTCTCCTAGCGGGGGGCAGCTCCTACAATGAGCAGTTCTTC
CDR3aa: CSVLLAGGSSYNEQFF

j_gene: TRBJ2-1
v_gene: TRBV7-2
abundance: -
d_gene: TRBD2
CDR3nt: TGTGCCAGCAGCTTAGAAGGAACCAGCGGGAGGTACTACAATGAGCAGTTCTTC
CDR3aa: CASSLEGTSGRYYNEQFF

j_gene: TRBJ2-1
v_gene: TRBV5-1
abundance: -
d_gene: -
CDR3nt: TGCGCCAGCAGCTTGGTCAGGGGGGACAATTTCTTC
CDR3aa: CASSLVRGDNFF

j_gene: TRBJ1-2
v_gene: TRBV9
abundance: -
d_gene: -
CDR3nt: TGTGCCAGCAGCGCACAATCCCGGGACACGAACTATGGCTACACCTTC
CDR3aa: CASSAQSRDTNYGYTF

j_gene: TRBJ1-1
v_gene: TRBV29-1
abundance: -
d_gene: -
CDR3nt: TGCAGCGTTGTTCAGGGAAACACTGAAGCTTTCTTT
CDR3aa: CSVVQGNTEAFF

j_gene: TRBJ2-5
v_gene: TRBV20-1
abundance: -
d_gene: -
CDR3nt: TGCAGTGCTAGAGTTATAGAGACCCAGTACTTC
CDR3aa: CSARVIETQYF

j_gene: TRBJ2-6
v_gene: TRBV29-1
abundance: -
d_gene: TRBD2
CDR3nt: TGCAGCGTTGAAAGCCCTAGGACTAGCGGGAGGGCCGATGGGGCCAACGTCCTGACTTTC
CDR3aa: CSVESPRTSGRADGANVLTF

j_gene: TRBJ2-3
v_gene: TRBV5-1
abundance: -
d_gene: TRBD2
CDR3nt: TGCGCCAGCAGCCCGGGGGGGCCAGATACGCAGTATTTT
CDR3aa: CASSPGGPDTQYF

j_gene: TRBJ1-2
v_gene: TRBV27
abundance: -
d_gene: -
CDR3nt: TGTGCCAGCAGTTTATCGAGACAGCCTAACTATGGCTACACCTTC
CDR3aa: CASSLSRQPNYGYTF

j_gene: TRBJ2-2
v_gene: TRBV29-1
abundance: -
d_gene: -
CDR3nt: TGCAGCGTTGTCGGCGGAGGGTTCGACACCGGGGAGCTGTTTTTT
CDR3aa: CSVVGGGFDTGELFF

j_gene: TRBJ2-7
v_gene: TRBV14
abundance: once
d_gene: TRBD2
CDR3nt: TGTGCCAGCAGAAAACGGCTAGCGGGGGCCAAGGGAGGCGAGCAGTACTTC
CDR3aa: CASRKRLAGAKGGEQYF

j_gene: TRBJ2-1
v_gene: TRBV7-2
abundance: -
d_gene: -
CDR3nt: TGTGCCAGCAGCTTCAGGGGGGGCGGTTACTACAATGAGCAGTTCTTC
CDR3aa: CASSFRGGGYYNEQFF

j_gene: TRBJ1-2
v_gene: TRBV15
abundance: -
d_gene: TRBD1
CDR3nt: TGTGCCACCAGCAGAGATGGGACAGCGAACTATGGCTACACCTTC
CDR3aa: CATSRDGTANYGYTF

j_gene: TRBJ2-2
v_gene: TRBV15
abundance: -
d_gene: -
CDR3nt: TGTGCCACCAGCAGTCCCCCGGGGGAGCTGTTTTTT
CDR3aa: CATSSPPGELFF

j_gene: TRBJ2-3
v_gene: TRBV24-1
abundance: -
d_gene: TRBD2
CDR3nt: TGTGCCACCAGTGATTACAGAGCGGGAGGAACAGATACGCAGTATTTT
CDR3aa: CATSDYRAGGTDTQYF

j_gene: TRBJ2-7
v_gene: TRBV29-1
abundance: -
d_gene: -
CDR3nt: TGCAGCGTTGCCCCTGGGGGGGAGCAGTACTTC
CDR3aa: CSVAPGGEQYF

j_gene: TRBJ1-2
v_gene: TRBV29-1
abundance: -
d_gene: TRBD1
CDR3nt: TGCAGCGTTATTTCCCGGGACAGGGGAAACTATGGCTACACCTTC
CDR3aa: CSVISRDRGNYGYTF

j_gene: TRBJ2-1
v_gene: TRBV7-9
abundance: -
d_gene: TRBD2
CDR3nt: TGTGCCAGCAGCTTTTTGGTGTCGACTAGCGGGTACAATGAGCAGTTCTTC
CDR3aa: CASSFLVSTSGYNEQFF

j_gene: TRBJ2-6
v_gene: TRBV12-3/TRBV12-4
abundance: -
d_gene: -
CDR3nt: TGTGCCAGCATATCCCGAGACATAAGCTCTGGGGCCAACGTCCTGACTTTC
CDR3aa: CASISRDISSGANVLTF

j_gene: TRBJ1-2
v_gene: TRBV9
abundance: -
d_gene: -
CDR3nt: TGTGCCAGCAGCGTAGCGGAGGCCGGCTACACCTTC
CDR3aa: CASSVAEAGYTF

j_gene: TRBJ1-5
v_gene: TRBV7-2
abundance: -
d_gene: -
CDR3nt: TGTGCCAGCAGCTTAGCGCAGGGATCCAGGAATCAGCCCCAGCATTTT
CDR3aa: CASSLAQGSRNQPQHF

j_gene: TRBJ2-5
v_gene: TRBV29-1
abundance: -
d_gene: -
CDR3nt: TGCAGCGTTGAGAATCGGCGGCGCTCAATTCAAGAGACCCAGTACTTC
CDR3aa: CSVENRRRSIQETQYF

j_gene: TRBJ2-2
v_gene: TRBV12-5
abundance: -
d_gene: -
CDR3nt: TGTGCTAGTGGCGGTAACACCGGGGAGCTGTTTTTT
CDR3aa: CASGGNTGELFF

j_gene: TRBJ2-1
v_gene: TRBV4-1
abundance: -
d_gene: TRBD1
CDR3nt: TGCGCCAGCAGCCAAGAAGGGACAGTCGCCCTCAATGAGCAGTTCTTC
CDR3aa: CASSQEGTVALNEQFF

j_gene: TRBJ2-2
v_gene: TRBV29-1
abundance: -
d_gene: -
CDR3nt: TGCAGCGCGCGAGACCAGAACACCGGGGAGCTGTTTTTT
CDR3aa: CSARDQNTGELFF

j_gene: TRBJ1-3
v_gene: TRBV29-1
abundance: -
d_gene: -
CDR3nt: TGCAGCGTTGAAGGGCGGAGGCCAGGGGAATCGACTGGAAACACCATATATTTT
CDR3aa: CSVEGRRPGESTGNTIYF

j_gene: TRBJ2-6
v_gene: TRBV12-3/TRBV12-4
abundance: -
d_gene: -
CDR3nt: TGTGCCAGCAGTTTCCGCGAAACGGGGGCCAACGTCCTGACTTTC
CDR3aa: CASSFRETGANVLTF

j_gene: TRBJ2-5
v_gene: TRBV27
abundance: -
d_gene: -
CDR3nt: TGTGCCAGCAGGAAGCTAGCGTCGCCCCAAGAGACCCAGTACTTC
CDR3aa: CASRKLASPQETQYF

j_gene: TRBJ2-7
v_gene: TRBV28
abundance: -
d_gene: TRBD2
CDR3nt: TGTGCCAGCAGTTCCTACCGGACTAGCGGGAGCCGGACGTACGAGCAGTACTTC
CDR3aa: CASSSYRTSGSRTYEQYF

j_gene: TRBJ1-1
v_gene: TRBV29-1
abundance: -
d_gene: -
CDR3nt: TGCAGCGTTGTGGGGGTGGTCAGGGGGAACACTGAAGCTTTCTTT
CDR3aa: CSVVGVVRGNTEAFF